These 21 T cell receptor beta chains originate from one sample sequenced in a study of T-cell reconstitution after alpha-beta-depleted transplantation in children. Unique molecular identifiers were incorporated during preparation of the TCRbeta library. Using its own MiXCR run on the PCR reads, TCRdb lists one record per CDR3 protein. The sample has 500,000 to 650,000 distinct CDR3 sequences, about an eighth seen once. Source: PBMCs, mostly from graft donor cells, taken 180 days after TCRalphabeta/CD19-depleted stem cell transplant. These receptors were collected from a female patient between 2 and 10 years old who had a stem cell transplant for aplastic anemia, so the T cells may come from the graft donor.

This clonotype has more than one count but fewer than ten. The chain is built from TRBV12-3 or TRBV12-4 and TRBJ1-2; D is unresolved. The CDR3 runs 13 residues. V lost 5 bases to trimming and J lost 1 base, with 8 bases between them. The CDR3 reads CASSPHSNYGYTF. The DNA of the CDR3 is TGTGCCAGCAGTCCCCACAGTAACTATGGCTACACCTTC.

The table lists this clonotype with a few counts. The V call is TRBV27, the J call TRBJ1-1, with 10 bases fitting TRBD1. Germline values: CDR1 MNHEY, CDR2 SMNVEV (reference sequence). This CDR3 region has 19 residues. V trimming: 6 bases; J trimming: 3 bases; junction bases outside the gene matches: 19. The CDR3 DNA reads as TGTGCCAGCAGGTTAGGGGTCAGTAAGGACAGGGGGAGGGACACTGAAGCTTTCTTT. Translated, it gives CASRLGVSKDRGRDTEAFF.

This chain uses TRBV6-5 with TRBJ2-2; the D is unclear. CDR1 and CDR2 (germline): MNHEY, SVGAGI. The CDR3 is made up of 14 amino acids. V was shortened by 2 bases and J by 0 bases, with 4 bases between the two germline ends. The CDR3 loop is CASSYDANTGELFF. CDR3 DNA: TGTGCCAGCAGTTACGACGCGAACACCGGGGAGCTGTTTTTT.

V and J are TRBV9 and TRBJ2-7; D gene uncertain. Germline V gene data show CDR1 as SGDLS and CDR2 as YYNGEE. The germline V and J ends were trimmed by 4 bases and 0 bases, with 11 bases remaining between them. The CDR3 contains 14 residues. CDR3 in DNA: TGTGCCAGCAGCTCACTGCCCGGCTCCTACGAGCAGTACTTC. Translating it yields CASSSLPGSYEQYF.

The chain has TRBV12-3 or TRBV12-4 and TRBJ2-7; a weak D match, TRBD1 (5 bases). V lost 2 bases to trimming and J lost 3 bases, with 11 bases between them. This CDR3 has 14 amino acids. CDR3 coding DNA: TGTGCCAGCAGTTTAAGGGGCAGGGACTACGAGCAGTACTTC. Amino acids: CASSLRGRDYEQYF.

The chain joins TRBV27 to TRBJ1-2, with a tentative D call TRBD1 (6 bases). V lost 3 bases and J 3 bases, leaving 11 bases between the germline ends. CDR3 length: 14 residues. CDR1 and CDR2 from the germline V gene are MNHEY and SMNVEV (reference sequence). This CDR3 reads CASSFDRLDYGYTF. In nucleotides, the CDR3 is TGTGCCAGCAGTTTCGACAGGTTAGACTATGGCTACACCTTC.

This clonotype has a handful of counts. The chain is built from TRBV28 and TRBJ1-1; the match to TRBD1 covers 7 bases. The junction had 21 bases not matched to a gene; V was cut back by 6 bases and J by 11 bases. In germline, CDR1 is MDHEN, CDR2 SYDVKM. This CDR3 is built from 16 residues. The CDR3 DNA follows: TGTGCCAGCAGACCCTTTACCACGGACAGGAAGGTCGAGGCTTTCTTT. As protein: CASRPFTTDRKVEAFF. The full variable domain, with the rest looked up from reference TRBV28 and TRBJ1-1, is DVKVTQSSRYLVKRTGEKVFLECVQDMDHENMFWYRQDPGLGLRLIYFSYDVKMKEKGDIPEGYSVSREKKERFSLILESASTNQTSMYLCASRPFTTDRKVEAFFGQGTRLTVV.

This clonotype was seen more than once but under ten times. The CDR3 spells CASSLMYPGDEQFF. The CDR3 region has the DNA TGTGCCAGCAGCTTAATGTACCCGGGGGATGAGCAGTTCTTC. The chain couples TRBV11-2 to TRBJ2-1; a weak D match, TRBD2 (6 bases). The CDR3 covers 14 residues. Trimming left V 2 bases short and J 8 bases short, with 13 bases between. Looked up from germline, CDR1 is SGHAT and CDR2 is FQNNGV.

The chain combines TRBV3-1 with TRBJ2-4, with D possibly TRBD2 on 5 matching bases. This CDR3 spans 17 amino acids. With 4 bases removed from V and 0 bases from J, the gap between germline ends came to 16 bases. Germline CDR1 and CDR2: LGHDT and YNNKEL (reference sequence). CDR3 bases: TGTGCCAGCAGCCTAGCAAGCGGTCTACTAGCCAAAAACATTCAGTACTTC. Translation gives CASSLASGLLAKNIQYF.

The chain is built from TRBV4-3 and TRBJ2-1, with D possibly called TRBD1 or TRBD2 (5 bases each). Looked up from germline, CDR1 is LGHNA and CDR2 is YSLEER. The CDR3 length is 14 residues. The V and J ends lost 2 bases and 10 bases respectively, with 15 bases between them. CDR3 residues: CASSQTGPTTEQFF. DNA of the CDR3: TGCGCCAGCAGCCAAACGGGACCTACAACAGAGCAGTTCTTC.

The chain recombines TRBV21-1 with TRBJ2-5. TRBV21-1 is a listed pseudogene. This CDR3 has 12 amino acids. The CDR3 protein is CAWSVYQETQYF. In DNA, the CDR3 is TGTGCTTGGTCGGTGTACCAAGAGACCCAGTACTTC.

The V gene is TRBV5-1, the J gene TRBJ2-4; D is perhaps TRBD1 or TRBD2 (5 bases each). This CDR3 spans 18 amino acids. The ends were cut back, 4 bases at V and 0 bases at J, with 20 bases in the middle. CDR1 is SGHRS and CDR2 is YFSETQ in the germline V gene. The CDR3 DNA sequence: TGCGCCAGCAGCGTCTCCGGGGCAGGGCTACTAGCCAAAAACATTCAGTACTTC. Protein sequence: CASSVSGAGLLAKNIQYF.

This clonotype occurred a few times. The chain recombines TRBV4-3 with TRBJ2-1; D perhaps matches TRBD2 (6 bases). The germline V and J ends were trimmed by 0 bases and 5 bases, with 11 bases remaining between them. Per the germline V gene, CDR1 is LGHNA and CDR2 is YSLEER. The CDR3 covers 15 residues. The CDR3 DNA reads TGCGCCAGCAGCCAAGACTCGGGGGTCAACAATGAGCAGTTCTTC. It codes for CASSQDSGVNNEQFF.

In its sample, this clonotype was seen once. The CDR3 carries no conserved terminal phenylalanine or tryptophan, so it likely arises from a read error. The DNA is omitted, as the CDR3 cannot be located on it reliably, and the CDR3 follows TCRdb's listing. The chain recombines TRBV18 with TRBJ2-3; whether TRBD1, the table's D call, matches the DNA was not checked. The CDR3 is made up of 12 amino acids, end residues included. Germline lookup yields CDR1 KGHSH and CDR2 LQKENI. The CDR3: CASSLLKDNYEV.

Only a few counts were recorded for this clonotype. V usage is TRBV12-3 or TRBV12-4 and J usage is TRBJ2-3; no clear D gene. The ends were cut back, 6 bases at V and 5 bases at J, with 9 bases in the middle. This CDR3 contains 12 residues. CDR3 sequence: CASSTSGDTQYF. The CDR3 coding sequence is TGTGCCAGCAGCACTTCGGGAGATACGCAGTATTTT.

This clonotype was seen a handful of times. The chain couples TRBV20-1 to TRBJ2-7; TRBD2 aligns across 14 bases. The CDR3 contains 14 residues. Trimming at V came to 5 bases and at J to 6 bases, leaving 6 bases not matched to a gene. Germline-derived CDR1 and CDR2 are DFQATT and SNEGSKA (reference sequence). The CDR3 DNA is TGCAGTGCTGCCCGGACTAGCGGGAGGCTCGAGCAGTACTTC. The encoded protein is CSAARTSGRLEQYF.

This clonotype was observed a handful of times. The J gene is TRBJ2-7, the V gene TRBV12-3 or TRBV12-4; the D gene is possibly TRBD1 (6 bases). V shed 6 bases and J shed 5 bases, with 20 bases lying between them. The CDR3 is 15 residues long. The CDR3 region is CASSLPTGLRDEQYF. The CDR3 region has the DNA TGTGCCAGCAGCCTTCCGACAGGTCTGAGGGACGAGCAGTACTTC.

The table lists this clonotype with a few counts. V gene TRBV7-9 combines with J gene TRBJ1-2; D gene unclear. This CDR3 is built from 16 residues. Trimming removed 0 bases at V and 0 bases at J, with 11 bases between. Germline loops: CDR1 SEHNR, CDR2 FQNEAQ (reference sequence). CDR3 in DNA: TGTGCCAGCAGCTTAGCGCAGAACAGCCCTAACTATGGCTACACCTTC. Amino acid sequence: CASSLAQNSPNYGYTF.

A few counts support this clonotype. V and J are TRBV24-1 and TRBJ2-5, with D unresolved. The germline gives CDR1 KGHDR, CDR2 SFDVKD. The CDR3 sequence is 12 residues long. Trimming took off 2 bases at V and 5 bases at J, with 5 bases between the two ends. The CDR3 protein is CATSDYGETQYF. The DNA of the CDR3 is TGTGCCACCAGTGATTACGGGGAGACCCAGTACTTC.

This clonotype turned up a few times. The chain recombines TRBV20-1 with TRBJ2-1; D is undetermined. This CDR3 is built from 11 residues. Germline CDR1 and CDR2: DFQATT and SNEGSKA (reference sequence). Trimming pared 6 bases from V and 8 bases from J, leaving 11 bases between. The CDR3: CSAPGRHEQFF. CDR3 bases: TGCAGTGCCCCGGGTAGGCATGAGCAGTTCTTC.

There are a few counts of this clonotype. V usage is TRBV7-2 and J usage is TRBJ1-2; D unclear. CDR3 length: 15 residues. Germline CDR1 SGHTA, CDR2 FQGNSA. Trimming took off 5 bases at V and 5 bases at J, with 18 bases between the two ends. CDR3 protein: CASSARADLEYGYTF. Here the CDR3 DNA reads TGTGCCAGCAGCGCCCGGGCGGACCTAGAGTATGGCTACACCTTC.